One and the same sample provided the 11 T cell receptor beta chains below, sequenced in a study of T cell responses to AZD1222 COVID-19 vaccine. TCRdb's copy holds only in-frame clones and misses some; the assay was immunoSEQ multiplex PCR. Here the sample spans fewer than 150,000 clones, approximately 94% being singletons. The specimen was peripheral blood, collected on day 0 of AZD1222 vaccination. These receptors all stem from an adult in good health.

The chain couples TRBV15 to TRBJ2-3; tentatively, D is TRBD1 (6 bases). This CDR3 contains 14 residues. Trimming shortened V by 6 bases and J by 0 bases, and 10 bases separated the two germline ends. CDR1 and CDR2 from the germline V gene are LNHNV and YYDKDF (reference sequence). The CDR3 sequence: CATRGGESTDTQYF. The CDR3 region has the DNA TGTGCCACCAGAGGGGGTGAAAGCACAGATACGCAGTATTTT.

The chain is built from TRBV7-2 and TRBJ2-7, with 10 bases matching TRBD2. The CDR3 sequence is 14 residues long. Germline-derived CDR1 and CDR2 are SGHTA and FQGNSA. The trim removed 5 bases at V and 2 bases at J, leaving 3 bases unmatched. The CDR3 loop is CASSISGGTYEQYF. In nucleotides, the CDR3 is TGTGCCAGCAGCATTAGCGGGGGGACCTACGAGCAGTACTTC.

This clone showed up just a few times. The rearrangement uses TRBV5-8 and TRBJ1-3; 8 bases match TRBD1. V lost 1 base, J lost 3 bases, and 6 bases stayed unmatched. The CDR3 totals 16 residues. Germline values: CDR1 SGHTS, CDR2 YDEGEE. CDR3 in DNA: TGTGCCAGCAGCTTGATACAGGGGGTCGGTGGAAACACCATATATTTT. Translation: CASSLIQGVGGNTIYF.

This chain uses TRBV19 with TRBJ2-1, with no clear D. The CDR3 runs 15 residues. Germline loops: CDR1 LNHDA, CDR2 SQIVND (reference sequence). Trimming stripped 5 bases from V and 5 bases from J, with 16 bases between. The CDR3 bases are TGTGCCAGTAGTCCCGACCAAAAGATTCACAATGAGCAGTTCTTC. Translation: CASSPDQKIHNEQFF. The full variable domain, its missing parts supplied by reference TRBV19 and TRBJ2-1, is DGGITQSPKYLFRKEGQNVTLSCEQNLNHDAMYWYRQDPGQGLRLIYYSQIVNDFQKGDIAEGYSVSREKKESFPLTVTSAQKNPTAFYLCASSPDQKIHNEQFFGPGTRLTVL.

This clone was observed once. CDR3 in amino acids: CASSLDQAGQGKLFF. The CDR3 nucleotides read TGTGCCAGCAGCTTGGATCAGGCTGGGCAGGGGAAACTGTTTTTT. This chain joins TRBV5-5 and TRBJ1-4, with D tentatively TRBD1 (6 bases). V was clipped by 0 bases and J by 11 bases, with 17 bases between them. The CDR3 consists of 15 residues. Per germline, CDR1 SGHKS and CDR2 YYEKEE (reference sequence).

In DNA, the CDR3 is TGTGCCAGCAGTTACCCCGGGAACCATGGCTACACCTTC. It yields the protein CASSYPGNHGYTF. This chain uses TRBV6-5 with TRBJ1-2, with no clear D. The CDR3 covers 13 residues. Trimming took off 2 bases at V and 6 bases at J, with 10 bases between the two ends. Germline V gene sequence: CDR1 MNHEY, CDR2 SVGAGI.

This chain joins TRBV2 and TRBJ2-7; no definite D call. CDR1 is SNHLY, CDR2 FYNNEI, per germline. The CDR3 consists of 11 residues. Trimming removed 4 bases from V and 7 bases from J, with 8 bases in between. CDR3 in amino acids: CASSVDLEQYF. Written as DNA, the CDR3 is TGTGCCAGCAGTGTAGACCTAGAGCAGTACTTC.

V is TRBV19 and J is TRBJ2-2; 15 positions match TRBD2. There are 18 residues in the CDR3. Germline trimming cut 6 bases from V and 1 base from J; bases unmatched to any gene: 6. The germline CDR1 and CDR2 sequences are LNHDA and SQIVND (reference sequence). The CDR3 sequence: CASRVGLAGGRNTGELFF. The CDR3 DNA reads as TGTGCCAGTAGGGTGGGACTAGCGGGAGGCCGGAACACCGGGGAGCTGTTTTTT.

The chain combines TRBV25-1 with TRBJ1-1; weak D call: TRBD1 (5 bases). CDR3 length equals 14 residues. Germline lookup yields CDR1 MGHDK and CDR2 SYGVNS. V was pared by 7 bases and J by 7 bases, with 19 bases between. CDR3 region: CASKGVGGQGEAFF. In nucleotides, the CDR3 is TGTGCCAGCAAAGGGGTCGGTGGACAAGGTGAAGCTTTCTTT. The full variable domain, with the rest looked up from reference TRBV25-1 and TRBJ1-1, is EADIYQTPRYLVIGTGKKITLECSQTMGHDKMYWYQQDPGMELHLIHYSYGVNSTEKGDLSSESTVSRIRTEHFPLTLESARPSHTSQYLCASKGVGGQGEAFFGQGTRLTVV.

J is TRBJ2-1 and V is TRBV6-5; 10 bases align to TRBD2. The CDR3 runs 15 residues. Unmatched junction bases numbered 7, after V lost 7 bases and J lost 4 bases. Germline V gives CDR1 MNHEY, CDR2 SVGAGI. CDR3 bases: TGTGCCAGCACAGGAGCGGGAGGGCCTTACAATGAGCAGTTCTTC. This codes for CASTGAGGPYNEQFF.

The chain has TRBV29-1 and TRBJ1-5; tentatively, D is TRBD1 (5 bases). Germline CDR1 and CDR2: SQVTM and ANQGSEA. The CDR3 spans 13 residues. Trimming removed 3 bases from V and 7 bases from J, with 13 bases in between. The CDR3 DNA reads TGCAGCGTTGATCCAGGAGAGGGGCAGCCCCAGCATTTT. This encodes CSVDPGEGQPQHF.